The text below deals with one T cell receptor (beta chain). This clone was counted once. Its antigen is not yet known. Base quality data are lacking; no much larger clone is found one base away. This sample is drawn from a study of shared clonotypes between healthy human individuals (dated by TCRdb to 2018 to 2021). Background on the whole study: Two women and three men aged 18 to 49 years were included in the cohort. To estimate repertoire size and how much clonotype sharing occurs between individuals, the study deeply sequenced the blood TCR repertoires of five or six healthy adults. To increase sequencing depth and limit assay-specific biases, TCR repertoire library preparation and sequencing were carried out by different laboratories using diverse techniques. Each donor's leukapheresis produced roughly between about 0.8 and 8.9 billion PBMCs. For each donor, three plates each were used for CD4 naive and CD4 memory, two plates were used for CD8 naive, and one plate was used for CD8 memory. Results and caveats for the whole study, not just this receptor: Pairwise subsampling led to the expectation that sequencing depth would affect the degree of clonotype sharing among donors. Naive subsets generally had larger estimated clonotype richness than memory subsets did. Sampling was restricted to blood, and TCR repertoires in tissue are likely to differ from TCR repertoires in blood. Compared with non-shared clonotypes, the clonotypes found in all four sorted-subset donors had higher generation probabilities. Even with the large sequencing depth, rarefaction of the sorted-subset datasets indicated that sequencing was incomplete. When a handful of donors were compared, the shared fraction of clonotypes was around 5.1% for naive CD4, around 4% for naive CD8, roughly 2.5% for memory CD4, and roughly 0.4% for memory CD8. The genetic and exposure-history diversity represented was limited by the small number of donors.

CD8 naive samples were CD45RO-negative cells positively selected for CCR7, giving a CD45RA+CCR7+ population that excluded TemRA cells. The donors were healthy, HIV-negative adults who had no recently reported acute infections or vaccinations. All donors were Caucasian adults living in Nashville, Tennessee, USA. After blood collection by leukapheresis, PBMCs were isolated using Ficoll-Histopaque density gradient centrifugation and then cryopreserved in the vapor phase of liquid nitrogen. Analytical flow cytometry was used to check the purity and quantity of each magnetically sorted T cell population. Genomic DNA was isolated from each sorted fraction and quantified by UV absorbance on a Nanodrop 2000c. TCR CDR3 regions were amplified from genomic DNA by multiplex PCR using the deep immunoSEQ assay. For each cell subset, the extracted genomic DNA was distributed evenly across all wells of several immunoSEQ 96-well plates, and each plate served as one replicate. For sorted subsets, 150 to 200 ng genomic DNA, equal to some 28,000 T cell genomes, was loaded into each replicate PCR. Purified libraries were measured with a Qubit 3.0 fluorometer, size-checked on a Bioanalyzer 2100, and measured again with the KAPA Library Quantification kit. Every immunoSEQ 96-well plate was sequenced on a separate single-read 150-cycle Illumina NextSeq 550 flow cell. In the paper's pipeline: Because the immunoSEQ output included only junctional sequences and no quality scores, the filtering could not be the same as the filtering used for full-length reads. To assign V/J genes and CDR3, sequences were annotated against IMGT germline references using PyIR, a Python wrapper for IgBLAST v1.9. Any read was removed if the V/J assignment was weak (E-value above 1e-6), the CDR3 was missing, or the read contained stop codons, out-of-frame junctions, or ambiguous translated residues. V3J clonotypes were defined as sequences sharing the same inferred V gene, J gene, and CDR3 amino acid sequence. To compute the percentage overlap between repertoires, the number of shared unique clonotypes was divided by the size of the smaller repertoire. RTK rarefaction, the Chao1 estimator, and Recon v2.1 estimates of unobserved clonotypes were used to assess repertoire richness. For all TCRbeta clonotypes obtained by the gDNA method from a handful of donors, generation probabilities were computed with OLGA. TCRdb holds this immuneACCESS table with in-frame rearrangements only. Some clones are missing; in checked studies, unresolved V genes explain under half, and the rest has no known cause. V and J calls and clone size are as listed in that table; D and trimming were resolved from the DNA. Here the sample has roughly 2.1 million clones; around 93% occur a single time. Jointly, the top ten make up roughly 1.8% of the sample.

The germline V and J ends show losses of 7 bases and 14 bases respectively, and no gene match explains 9 bases of the junction. Based on the germline V gene, the CDR1 and CDR2 sequences are MNHNS and SASEGT. There are 11 amino acids in the CDR3, from cysteine to phenylalanine inclusive. The CDR3 DNA has 33 bases and is translated from base 1. Source material: naive CD8+ T cells from PBMCs. What this sample's cell subset or site label stands for: CD45RA+CCR7+. The rearranged segments are TRBV6-1 and TRBJ1-2; the central 8 bases match TRBD1. The sequence was collected from a man younger than 30 in good health. Some clones in this sample may be carry-over from other donors' samples. The CDR3 is CASNPGQGGTF. DNA sequence: TGTGCCAGCAACCCAGGACAGGGAGGGACCTTC.